This T cell receptor beta chain was recorded in a study of blood T cell repertoires in COVID-19. At the level of the study: Sites in the United States, Italy and Spain provided acute and convalescent COVID-19 samples. T cells, B-cell-depleted T cells, or PBMCs supplied cDNA or gDNA.

This clone was observed a single time. The ends were cut back, 4 bases at V and 7 bases at J, with 20 bases in the middle. This CDR3 has 15 amino acids. CDR1 and CDR2 (germline): SGHRS, YFSETQ. In the study's own analysis: Amplifying reference gene primers gave estimates of nucleated cell counts. Libraries were prepared by immunoSEQ multiplex PCR; TCRdb keeps only in-frame clonotypes and omits some of them. That table furnishes V, J and clone size, whereas the DNA furnished D and trimming. The sample has a few hundred thousand clones; 70% to 90% are singletons. The sequencing input was peripheral blood. The TCR originated in a man aged 55-75 years with acute or convalescent COVID-19. V is TRBV5-1 and J is TRBJ1-2; D is possibly TRBD1 (6 bases). The CDR3 reads CASSMDRGPRGGYTF. DNA of the CDR3: TGCGCCAGCAGCATGGATCGGGGACCCAGGGGTGGCTACACCTTC.